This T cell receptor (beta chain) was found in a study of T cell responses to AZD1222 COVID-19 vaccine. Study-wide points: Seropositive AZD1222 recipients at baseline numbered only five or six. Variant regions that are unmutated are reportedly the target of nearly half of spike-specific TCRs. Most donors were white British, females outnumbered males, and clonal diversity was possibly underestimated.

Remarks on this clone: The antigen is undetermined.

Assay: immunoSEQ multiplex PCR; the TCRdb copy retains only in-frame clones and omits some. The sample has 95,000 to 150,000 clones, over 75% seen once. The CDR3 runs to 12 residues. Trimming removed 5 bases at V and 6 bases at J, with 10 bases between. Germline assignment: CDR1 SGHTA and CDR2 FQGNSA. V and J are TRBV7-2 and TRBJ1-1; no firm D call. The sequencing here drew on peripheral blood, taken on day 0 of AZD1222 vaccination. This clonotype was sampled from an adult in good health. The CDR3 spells CASSLQQSEAFF. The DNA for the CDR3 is TGTGCCAGCAGCCTACAGCAATCTGAAGCTTTCTTT.